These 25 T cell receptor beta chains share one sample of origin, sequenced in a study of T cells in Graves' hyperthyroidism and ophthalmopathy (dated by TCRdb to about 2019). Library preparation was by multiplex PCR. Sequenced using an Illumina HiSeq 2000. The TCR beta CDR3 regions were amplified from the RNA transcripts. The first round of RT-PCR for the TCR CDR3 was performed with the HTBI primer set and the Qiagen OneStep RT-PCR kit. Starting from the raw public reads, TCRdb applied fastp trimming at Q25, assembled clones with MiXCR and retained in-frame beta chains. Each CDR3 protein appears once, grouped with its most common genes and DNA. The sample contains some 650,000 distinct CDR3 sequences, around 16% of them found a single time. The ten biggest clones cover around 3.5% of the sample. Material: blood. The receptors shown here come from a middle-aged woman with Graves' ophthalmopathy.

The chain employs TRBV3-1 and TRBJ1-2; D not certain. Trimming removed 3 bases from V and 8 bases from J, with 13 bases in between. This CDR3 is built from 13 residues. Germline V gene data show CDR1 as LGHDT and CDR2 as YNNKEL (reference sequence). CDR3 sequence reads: CASSQGGSWGYTF. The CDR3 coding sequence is TGTGCCAGCAGCCAGGGTGGTTCCTGGGGCTACACCTTC. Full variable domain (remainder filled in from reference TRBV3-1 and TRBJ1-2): DTAVSQTPKYLVTQMGNDKSIKCEQNLGHDTMYWYKQDSKKFLKIMFSYNNKELIINETVPNRFSPKSPDKAHLNLHINSLELGDSAVYFCASSQGGSWGYTFGSGTRLTVV.

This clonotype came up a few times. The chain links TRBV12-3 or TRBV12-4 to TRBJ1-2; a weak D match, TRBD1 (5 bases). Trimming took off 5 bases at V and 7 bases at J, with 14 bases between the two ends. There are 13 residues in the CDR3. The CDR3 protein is CASSPGLGTGYTF. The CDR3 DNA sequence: TGTGCCAGCAGTCCCGGATTGGGGACTGGCTACACCTTC.

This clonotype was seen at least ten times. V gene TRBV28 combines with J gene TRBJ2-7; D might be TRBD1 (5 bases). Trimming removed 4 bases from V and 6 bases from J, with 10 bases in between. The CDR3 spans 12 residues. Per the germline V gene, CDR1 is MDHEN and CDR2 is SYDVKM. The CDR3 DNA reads TGTGCCAGCAGTTCAAAAGGGGTCGAGCAGTACTTC. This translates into CASSSKGVEQYF.

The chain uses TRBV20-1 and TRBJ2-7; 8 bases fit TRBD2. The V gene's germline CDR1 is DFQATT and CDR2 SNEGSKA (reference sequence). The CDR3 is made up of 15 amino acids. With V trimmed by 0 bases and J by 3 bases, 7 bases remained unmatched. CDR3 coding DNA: TGCAGTGCTAGAGATGGAGCGGGAGCCGACTACGAGCAGTACTTC. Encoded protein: CSARDGAGADYEQYF.

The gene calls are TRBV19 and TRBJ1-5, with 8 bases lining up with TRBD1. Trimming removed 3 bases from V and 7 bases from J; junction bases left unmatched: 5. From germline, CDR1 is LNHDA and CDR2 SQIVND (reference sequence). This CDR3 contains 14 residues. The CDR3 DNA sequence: TGTGCCAGTAGTATCGACAGGGGCGGGCAGCCCCAGCATTTT. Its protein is CASSIDRGGQPQHF.

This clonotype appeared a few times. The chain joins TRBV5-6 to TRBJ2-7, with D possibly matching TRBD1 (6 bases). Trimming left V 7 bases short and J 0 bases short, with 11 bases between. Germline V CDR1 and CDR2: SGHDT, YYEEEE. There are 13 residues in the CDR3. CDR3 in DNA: TGTGCCAGCGGACAGCGAAACTCCTACGAGCAGTACTTC. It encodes CASGQRNSYEQYF.

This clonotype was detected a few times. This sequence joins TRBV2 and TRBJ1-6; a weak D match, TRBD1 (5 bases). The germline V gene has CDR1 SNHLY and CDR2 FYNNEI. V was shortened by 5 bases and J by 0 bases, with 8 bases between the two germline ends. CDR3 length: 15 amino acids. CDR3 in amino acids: CASSRQNSYNSPLHF. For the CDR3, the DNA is TGTGCCAGCAGTCGACAGAACTCCTATAATTCACCCCTCCACTTT.

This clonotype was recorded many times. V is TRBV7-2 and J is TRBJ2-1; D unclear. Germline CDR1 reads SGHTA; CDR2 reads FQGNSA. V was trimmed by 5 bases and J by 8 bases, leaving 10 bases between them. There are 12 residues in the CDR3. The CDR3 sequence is CASSQQRYEQFF. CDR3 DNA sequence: TGTGCCAGCAGCCAACAGCGCTATGAGCAGTTCTTC.

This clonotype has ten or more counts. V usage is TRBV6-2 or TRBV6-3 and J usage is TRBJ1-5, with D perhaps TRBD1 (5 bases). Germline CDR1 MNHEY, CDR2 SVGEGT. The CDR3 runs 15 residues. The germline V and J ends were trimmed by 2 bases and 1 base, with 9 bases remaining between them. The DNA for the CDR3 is TGTGCCAGCAGTTACGATCAGGGCAGCAATCAGCCCCAGCATTTT. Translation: CASSYDQGSNQPQHF.

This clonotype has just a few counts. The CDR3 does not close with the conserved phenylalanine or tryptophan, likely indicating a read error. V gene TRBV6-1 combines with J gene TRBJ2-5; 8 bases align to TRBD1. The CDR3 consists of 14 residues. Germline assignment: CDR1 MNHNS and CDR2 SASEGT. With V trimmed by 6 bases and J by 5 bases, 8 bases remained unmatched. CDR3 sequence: CASSQDRVWETQYL. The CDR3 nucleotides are TGTGCCAGCAGCCAGGACAGGGTGTGGGAGACCCAGTACCTC.

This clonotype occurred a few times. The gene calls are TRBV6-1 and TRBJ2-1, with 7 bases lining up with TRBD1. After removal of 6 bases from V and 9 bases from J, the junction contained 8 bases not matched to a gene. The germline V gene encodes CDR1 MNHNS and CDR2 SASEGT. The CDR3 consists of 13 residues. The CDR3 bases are TGTGCCAGCAGGGTCCCAGGGGGTAGTGAGCAGTTCTTC. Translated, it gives CASRVPGGSEQFF.

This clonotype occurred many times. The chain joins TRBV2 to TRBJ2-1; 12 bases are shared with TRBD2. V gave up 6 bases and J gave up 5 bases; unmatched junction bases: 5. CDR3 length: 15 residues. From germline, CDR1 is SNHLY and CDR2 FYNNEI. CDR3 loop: CASRPGLAGNNEQFF. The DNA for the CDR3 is TGTGCCAGCAGACCCGGACTAGCGGGGAACAATGAGCAGTTCTTC.

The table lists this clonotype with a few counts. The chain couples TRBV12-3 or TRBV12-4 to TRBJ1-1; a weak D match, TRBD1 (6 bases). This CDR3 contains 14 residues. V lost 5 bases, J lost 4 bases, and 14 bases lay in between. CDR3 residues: CASSRGGRRTEAFF. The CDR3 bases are TGTGCCAGCAGTCGAGGGGGTAGACGCACTGAAGCTTTCTTT.

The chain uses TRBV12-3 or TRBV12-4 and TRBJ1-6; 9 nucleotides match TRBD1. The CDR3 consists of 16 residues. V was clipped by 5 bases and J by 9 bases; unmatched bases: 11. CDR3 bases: TGTGCCAGCAGTCCACATCCGACAGGGGGAAGTTCACCCCTCCACTTT. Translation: CASSPHPTGGSSPLHF.

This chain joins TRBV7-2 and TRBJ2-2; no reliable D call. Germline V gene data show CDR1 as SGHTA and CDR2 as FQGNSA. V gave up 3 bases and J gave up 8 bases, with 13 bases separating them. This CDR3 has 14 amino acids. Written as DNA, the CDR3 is TGTGCCAGCAGCTTGACACGGCCCGTGGGGGAGCTGTTTTTT. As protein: CASSLTRPVGELFF.

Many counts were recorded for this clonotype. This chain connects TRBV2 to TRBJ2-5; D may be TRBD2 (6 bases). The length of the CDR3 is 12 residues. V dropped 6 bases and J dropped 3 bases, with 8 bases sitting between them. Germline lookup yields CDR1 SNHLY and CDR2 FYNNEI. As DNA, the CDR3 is TGTGCCAGCAGGGGACTCAAAGAGACCCAGTACTTC. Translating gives CASRGLKETQYF.

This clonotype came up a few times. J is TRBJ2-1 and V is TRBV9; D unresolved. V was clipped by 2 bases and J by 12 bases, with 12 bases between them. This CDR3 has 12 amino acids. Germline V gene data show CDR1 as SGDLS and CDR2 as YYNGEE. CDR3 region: CASSVPGGGQFF. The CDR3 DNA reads TGTGCCAGCAGCGTCCCCGGCGGTGGGCAGTTCTTC. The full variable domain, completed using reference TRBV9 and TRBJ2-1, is DSGVTQTPKHLITATGQRVTLRCSPRSGDLSVYWYQQSLDQGLQFLIQYYNGEERAKGNILERFSAQQFPDLHSELNLSSLELGDSALYFCASSVPGGGQFFGPGTRLTVL.

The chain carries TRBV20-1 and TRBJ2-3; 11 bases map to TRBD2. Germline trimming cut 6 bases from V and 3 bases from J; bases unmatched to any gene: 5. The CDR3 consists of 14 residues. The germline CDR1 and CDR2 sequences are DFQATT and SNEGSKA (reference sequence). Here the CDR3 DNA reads TGCAGTGCAACGGGACTAGCGGAGACAGATACGCAGTATTTT. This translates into CSATGLAETDTQYF.

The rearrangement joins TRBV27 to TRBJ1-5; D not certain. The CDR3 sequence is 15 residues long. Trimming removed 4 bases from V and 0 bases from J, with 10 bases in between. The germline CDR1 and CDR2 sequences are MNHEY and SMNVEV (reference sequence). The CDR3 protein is CASSSLLFSNQPQHF. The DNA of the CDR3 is TGTGCCAGCAGTTCCCTTTTATTTAGCAATCAGCCCCAGCATTTT.

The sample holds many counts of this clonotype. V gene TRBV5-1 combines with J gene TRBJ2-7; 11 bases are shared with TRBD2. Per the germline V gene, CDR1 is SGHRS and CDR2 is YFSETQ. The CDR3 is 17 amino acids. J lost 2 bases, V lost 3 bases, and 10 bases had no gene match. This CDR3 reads CASSWGPSGRFTYEQYF. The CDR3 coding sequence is TGCGCCAGCAGCTGGGGCCCTAGCGGGAGGTTTACCTACGAGCAGTACTTC.

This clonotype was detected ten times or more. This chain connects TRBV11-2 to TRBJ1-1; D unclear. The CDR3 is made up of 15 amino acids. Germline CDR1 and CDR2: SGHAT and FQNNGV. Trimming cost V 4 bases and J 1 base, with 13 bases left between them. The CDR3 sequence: CASSSAQAGNTEAFF. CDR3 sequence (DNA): TGTGCCAGCAGCTCAGCCCAGGCTGGGAACACTGAAGCTTTCTTT.

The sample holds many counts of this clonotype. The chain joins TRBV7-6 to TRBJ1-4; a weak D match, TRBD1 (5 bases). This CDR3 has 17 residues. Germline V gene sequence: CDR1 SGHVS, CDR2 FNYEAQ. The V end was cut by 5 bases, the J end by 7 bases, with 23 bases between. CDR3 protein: CASSPTRSGPRGEKLFF. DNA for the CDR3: TGTGCCAGCAGCCCCACGCGCTCAGGGCCCCGGGGTGAAAAACTGTTTTTT. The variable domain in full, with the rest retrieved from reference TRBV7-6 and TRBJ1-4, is GAGVSQSPRYKVTKRGQDVALRCDPISGHVSLYWYRQALGQGPEFLTYFNYEAQQDKSGLPNDRFSAERPEGSISTLTIQRTEQRDSAMYRCASSPTRSGPRGEKLFFGSGTQLSVL.

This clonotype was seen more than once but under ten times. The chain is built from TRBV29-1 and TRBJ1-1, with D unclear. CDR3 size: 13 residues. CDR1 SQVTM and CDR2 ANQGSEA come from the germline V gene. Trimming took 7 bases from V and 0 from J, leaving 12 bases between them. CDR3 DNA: TGCAGCGCCGCCAAGAATTTGAACACTGAAGCTTTCTTT. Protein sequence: CSAAKNLNTEAFF.

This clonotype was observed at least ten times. The CDR3, as DNA: TGTGCCTGGGACAGCGGGCCGGCTCGTGAGCAGTTCTTC. Its translation is CAWDSGPAREQFF. The chain uses TRBV30 and TRBJ2-1, with D maybe TRBD2 (6 bases). Trimming removed 5 bases at V and 9 bases at J, with 17 bases between. This CDR3 has 13 amino acids. From germline, CDR1 is GTSNPN and CDR2 SVGIG (reference sequence).

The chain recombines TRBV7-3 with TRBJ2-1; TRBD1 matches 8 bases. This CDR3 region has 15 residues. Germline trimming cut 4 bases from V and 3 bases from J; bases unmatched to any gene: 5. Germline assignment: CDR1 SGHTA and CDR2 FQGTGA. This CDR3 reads CASSSTGEDYNEQFF. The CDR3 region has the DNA TGTGCCAGCAGCTCGACAGGGGAGGACTACAATGAGCAGTTCTTC.